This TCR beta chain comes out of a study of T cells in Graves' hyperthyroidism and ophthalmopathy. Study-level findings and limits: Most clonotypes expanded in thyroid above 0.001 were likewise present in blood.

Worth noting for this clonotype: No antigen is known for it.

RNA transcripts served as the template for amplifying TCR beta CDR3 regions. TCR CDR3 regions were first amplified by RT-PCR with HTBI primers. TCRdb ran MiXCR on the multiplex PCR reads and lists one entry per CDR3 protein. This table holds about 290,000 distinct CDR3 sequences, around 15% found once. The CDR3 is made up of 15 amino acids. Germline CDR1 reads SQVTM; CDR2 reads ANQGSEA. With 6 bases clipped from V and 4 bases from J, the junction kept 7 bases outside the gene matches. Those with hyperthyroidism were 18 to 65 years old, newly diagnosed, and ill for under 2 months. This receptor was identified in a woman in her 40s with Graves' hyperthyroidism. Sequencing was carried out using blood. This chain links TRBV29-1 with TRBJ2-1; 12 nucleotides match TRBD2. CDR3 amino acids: CSVAEGLAGYNEQFF. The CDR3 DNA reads TGCAGCGTCGCAGAAGGACTAGCGGGGTACAATGAGCAGTTCTTC.